The clone carrying this T cell receptor beta chain has a count of ten or more. Its specificity is not known. The germline V and J ends were trimmed by 5 bases and 11 bases, with 24 bases remaining between them. Germline values: CDR1 SGHTA, CDR2 FQGNSA. The CDR3 is 15 residues long. TCRdb redid the calling of the PCR reads with MiXCR, one entry per CDR3 protein. The table has over 25,000 distinct CDR3 sequences, around 49% seen once; the top ten hold around 23%. Time point noted: after preoperative PTX-NDP chemotherapy. The data stem from a study of esophageal squamous cell carcinoma under preoperative chemotherapy. Study-wide findings and caveats: After paclitaxel-nedaplatin, abundant clones were more likely to contract than amplify.

This clonotype was sampled from a human donor with esophageal squamous cell carcinoma. The donor label of this sample is uncertain. The sample was acquired from a patient given preoperative chemotherapy. The chain couples TRBV7-2 to TRBJ2-5; D might be TRBD1 (6 bases). CDR3 nucleotides: TGTGCCAGCAGCCCACCCCGAGACAGGCTTTCAGGGCAGTACTTC. Translated: CASSPPRDRLSGQYF.